The 32 T cell receptor beta chains reported below all come from one sample, sequenced in a study of T cells after yellow fever vaccination. TCRdb itself ran the 5' RACE reads through MiXCR, one entry per CDR3 protein. Of a few hundred thousand distinct CDR3 sequences in the sample, roughly 4% are singletons; the top ten hold 20% to 30%. Sample: PBMCs, taken on the day of the yellow fever booster vaccination. The receptors come from a man aged 18 to 29 who received the YFV17D yellow fever vaccine.

This clonotype was detected a few times. This chain uses TRBV19 with TRBJ1-5; 9 bases match TRBD1. Germline-derived CDR1 and CDR2 are LNHDA and SQIVND (reference sequence). J lost 5 bases, V lost 4 bases, and 9 bases had no gene match. This CDR3 is built from 16 residues. CDR3 in DNA: TGTGCCAGTAGTAATCCGGGACAGGGATTCCATCAGCCCCAGCATTTT. Protein product: CASSNPGQGFHQPQHF.

In this sample, this clonotype turned up a few times. The rearrangement uses TRBV9 and TRBJ1-1; D possibly corresponds to TRBD1 (5 bases). The V gene's germline CDR1 is SGDLS and CDR2 YYNGEE. V was cut by 0 bases and J by 4 bases, with 10 bases left in between. This CDR3 is 14 amino acids long. DNA of the CDR3: TGTGCCAGCAGCGTAGGATCAGGGCCCACTGAAGCTTTCTTT. This sequence encodes CASSVGSGPTEAFF.

This clonotype was observed a handful of times. The V gene is TRBV28, the J gene TRBJ2-3, with D possibly being TRBD1 (6 bases). Germline V lookup: CDR1 MDHEN, CDR2 SYDVKM. Trimming left V 6 bases short and J 3 bases short, with 16 bases between. This CDR3 spans 15 amino acids. The CDR3 region is CASSPGALHTDTQYF. Here the CDR3 DNA reads TGTGCCAGCAGCCCAGGGGCGCTACATACAGATACGCAGTATTTT.

V gene TRBV5-1 combines with J gene TRBJ2-1; D may be TRBD2 (6 bases). The CDR3 is made up of 14 amino acids. V lost 3 bases, J lost 5 bases, and 12 bases lay in between. CDR1 is SGHRS, CDR2 YFSETQ, per germline. The CDR3 region has the DNA TGCGCCAGCAGCTCGCTGCGCGGGGACAATGAGCAGTTCTTC. Its protein product is CASSSLRGDNEQFF.

V gene TRBV28 combines with J gene TRBJ2-3; 12 bases map to TRBD2. CDR1 is MDHEN, CDR2 SYDVKM, per germline. The trim removed 5 bases at V and 3 bases at J, leaving 6 bases unmatched. CDR3 length: 16 residues. In DNA, the CDR3 is TGTGCCAGCAGTGCCCCCGGACTAGCGGGGACAGATACGCAGTATTTT. This encodes CASSAPGLAGTDTQYF.

This clonotype was recorded at least ten times. J is TRBJ2-3 and V is TRBV7-2; the D is unclear. Germline CDR1 is SGHTA and CDR2 is FQGNSA. Trimming left V 8 bases short and J 4 bases short, with 4 bases between. The CDR3 is 10 amino acids. The CDR3, as DNA: TGTGCCAGCCTATCAGATACGCAGTATTTT. Residues: CASLSDTQYF.

This clonotype was detected only a few times. This chain joins TRBV5-1 and TRBJ2-5; no firm D call. V lost 1 base and J 5 bases, leaving 12 bases between the germline ends. Germline loops: CDR1 SGHRS, CDR2 YFSETQ. This CDR3 region has 14 residues. CDR3 in DNA: TGCGCCAGCAGCTTGCCAGCCAGCGAGGAGACCCAGTACTTC. Amino acid sequence: CASSLPASEETQYF.

This clonotype was found a few times. The CDR3 DNA sequence: TGCGCCAGCGCTCTTCTGTCGGATTACGAGCAGTACGTC. Residues: CASALLSDYEQYV. V and J are TRBV5-1 and TRBJ2-7; no reliable D call. Trimming left V 7 bases short and J 4 bases short, with 15 bases between. Per the germline V gene, CDR1 is SGHRS and CDR2 is YFSETQ. The CDR3 runs to 13 residues.

This clonotype was picked up a small number of times. V and J are TRBV9 and TRBJ2-5; perhaps TRBD2 as D (7 bases). V was clipped by 0 bases and J by 2 bases, with 14 bases between them. CDR1 and CDR2 (germline): SGDLS, YYNGEE. This CDR3 comprises 16 residues. CDR3 protein: CASSVVGGPFQETQYF. In DNA, the CDR3 is TGTGCCAGCAGCGTAGTCGGGGGGCCCTTTCAAGAGACCCAGTACTTC.

At least ten counts were recorded for this clonotype. The V and J genes are TRBV4-3 and TRBJ2-7; D could derive from TRBD1 or TRBD2 (7 bases each). This CDR3 is 16 amino acids long. Per germline, CDR1 LGHNA and CDR2 YSLEER. V was clipped by 3 bases and J by 4 bases, with 19 bases between them. The CDR3 DNA is TGCGCCAGCAGCCAGACAGACAGGGAGGGATTTTACGAGCAGTACTTC. It is translated as CASSQTDREGFYEQYF.

This clonotype was seen repeatedly, ten times or more. The chain uses TRBV7-2 and TRBJ2-3; 8 bases map to TRBD2. The trim removed 1 base at V and 7 bases at J, leaving 7 bases unmatched. This CDR3 spans 15 amino acids. Per germline, CDR1 SGHTA and CDR2 FQGNSA. In DNA, the CDR3 is TGTGCCAGCAGCTTAGTCTCCGGGAGGGAACATACGCAGTATTTT. Translating it yields CASSLVSGREHTQYF.

The chain is built from TRBV3-1 and TRBJ1-2, with 8 bases fitting TRBD1. The CDR3 runs to 15 residues. CDR1 and CDR2 (germline): LGHDT, YNNKEL (reference sequence). Germline trimming cut 0 bases from V and 11 bases from J; bases unmatched to any gene: 11. Written as DNA, the CDR3 is TGTGCCAGCAGCCAAGAAGGGACAGGCAACTTTGGGTACACCTTC. Translating it yields CASSQEGTGNFGYTF. Together with reference TRBV3-1 and TRBJ1-2, the CDR3 gives the full variable domain: DTAVSQTPKYLVTQMGNDKSIKCEQNLGHDTMYWYKQDSKKFLKIMFSYNNKELIINETVPNRFSPKSPDKAHLNLHINSLELGDSAVYFCASSQEGTGNFGYTFGSGTRLTVV.

This clonotype has a count of ten or more. The chain couples TRBV6-2 or TRBV6-3 to TRBJ2-7, with 7 bases lining up with TRBD2. This CDR3 spans 15 amino acids. Trimming at V came to 6 bases and at J to 0 bases, leaving 8 bases not matched to a gene. CDR1 and CDR2 (germline): MNHEY, SVGEGT. CDR3 sequence reads: CASRLAGATSYEQYV. The CDR3 nucleotides are TGTGCCAGCAGGTTAGCGGGCGCCACCTCCTACGAGCAGTACGTC.

The gene calls are TRBV12-3 or TRBV12-4 and TRBJ2-7; no reliable D call. The CDR3 totals 14 residues. V was trimmed by 3 bases and J by 2 bases, leaving 11 bases between them. CDR3 DNA sequence: TGTGCCAGCAGTTTGGGCCGGAACCCCTACGAGCAGTACTTC. Translating it yields CASSLGRNPYEQYF.

This clonotype was recorded at least ten times. The genes are TRBV5-1 and TRBJ1-1; 8 bases line up with TRBD1. V shed 2 bases, J shed 5 bases, and the junction held 5 bases outside the gene matches. The CDR3 loop spans 14 amino acids. Looked up from germline, CDR1 is SGHRS and CDR2 is YFSETQ. The CDR3 is CASSFMTGATEAFF. CDR3 in DNA: TGCGCCAGCAGCTTTATGACAGGGGCTACTGAAGCTTTCTTT.

This clonotype was detected many times. The chain uses TRBV5-1 and TRBJ2-2; D ambiguous. The V end was cut by 4 bases, the J end by 5 bases, with 15 bases between. This CDR3 has 15 residues. The germline V gene has CDR1 SGHRS and CDR2 YFSETQ. The CDR3 reads CASSRDGPWTGELFF. In DNA form, the CDR3 reads TGCGCCAGCAGCCGAGATGGGCCGTGGACCGGGGAGCTGTTTTTT. Full variable domain (remainder filled in from reference TRBV5-1 and TRBJ2-2): KAGVTQTPRYLIKTRGQQVTLSCSPISGHRSVSWYQQTPGQGLQFLFEYFSETQRNKGNFPGRFSGRQFSNSRSEMNVSTLELGDSALYLCASSRDGPWTGELFFGEGSRLTVL.

This clonotype was detected ten times or more. The V and J genes are TRBV3-2 and TRBJ2-7; the D segment call TRBD1 is taken from the table without a DNA check. TRBV3-2 is termed a pseudogene. The CDR3 contains 18 residues. CDR3 sequence reads: CASSHDDRREGLHYEQYV. The CDR3 DNA sequence: TGTGCCAGCAGCCATGACGACAGGCGAGAAGGGTTACACTACGAGCAGTACGTC.

This clonotype was found a few times. The J gene is TRBJ2-3, the V gene TRBV7-2, with D perhaps matching TRBD2 (6 bases). This CDR3 is 19 amino acids long. V lost 5 bases and J 5 bases, leaving 29 bases between the germline ends. Germline CDR1 SGHTA, CDR2 FQGNSA. The CDR3 DNA reads TGTGCCAGCAGCCCCTATCCTAGTGCGGGGCTTCAGTGGCGAGATACGCAGTATTTT. This gives the protein CASSPYPSAGLQWRDTQYF.

This clonotype appeared a few times. The chain has TRBV6-5 and TRBJ1-2; weak D call: TRBD1 (5 bases). This CDR3 contains 14 residues. With 0 bases removed from V and 5 bases from J, the gap between germline ends came to 10 bases. Germline V gene data show CDR1 as MNHEY and CDR2 as SVGAGI. Written as DNA, the CDR3 is TGTGCCAGCAGTTACTCGAGTCCAGGGTATGGCTACACCTTC. Its translation: CASSYSSPGYGYTF.

This clonotype was found many times. The chain carries TRBV5-1 and TRBJ2-5; a weak D match, TRBD2 (6 bases). CDR3 size: 15 residues. CDR1 is SGHRS, CDR2 YFSETQ, per germline. V lost 1 base to trimming and J lost 4 bases, with 14 bases between them. CDR3 nucleotides: TGCGCCAGCAGCTTGTCGGATAGCGGACTAGAGACCCAGTACTTC. Protein: CASSLSDSGLETQYF. Together with reference TRBV5-1 and TRBJ2-5, the CDR3 gives the full variable domain: KAGVTQTPRYLIKTRGQQVTLSCSPISGHRSVSWYQQTPGQGLQFLFEYFSETQRNKGNFPGRFSGRQFSNSRSEMNVSTLELGDSALYLCASSLSDSGLETQYFGPGTRLLVL.

This clonotype was seen a few times. The chain has TRBV6-5 and TRBJ1-6; 8 bases align to TRBD1. This CDR3 contains 16 residues. Germline V gives CDR1 MNHEY, CDR2 SVGAGI. Trimming took 5 bases from V and 2 from J; bases not matched to a gene: 5. The CDR3 coding sequence is TGTGCCAGCAGTAACAGGGGGGTTACCTATAATTCACCCCTCCACTTT. This codes for CASSNRGVTYNSPLHF.

This clonotype was seen ten or more times. The V and J genes are TRBV6-1 and TRBJ2-7; the D is unclear. The V and J ends lost 2 bases and 4 bases respectively, with 9 bases between them. CDR3 length equals 13 residues. CDR1 is MNHNS, CDR2 SASEGT, per germline. The CDR3 sequence is CASSELEVYEQYV. The CDR3 DNA follows: TGTGCCAGCAGTGAACTTGAGGTTTACGAGCAGTACGTC.

This clonotype was found a few times. The V and J genes are TRBV12-3 or TRBV12-4 and TRBJ2-2; maybe TRBD2 (5 bases). The CDR3 covers 17 residues. Trimming pared 5 bases from V and 2 bases from J, leaving 18 bases between. CDR3 residues: CASSPLSGVDNTGELFF. As DNA, the CDR3 is TGTGCCAGCAGTCCCCTGTCCGGGGTCGATAACACCGGGGAGCTGTTTTTT.

In this sample, this clonotype turned up a few times. J is TRBJ1-5 and V is TRBV18, with D possibly TRBD1 on 6 matching bases. The CDR3 length is 16 residues. Germline V gene sequence: CDR1 KGHSH, CDR2 LQKENI. The V end was cut by 4 bases, the J end by 4 bases, with 17 bases between. Here the CDR3 DNA reads TGTGCCAGCTCACTTCAGGACAGTGGGTTGAATCAGCCCCAGCATTTT. Translation gives CASSLQDSGLNQPQHF.

This clonotype was counted at least ten times. V is TRBV7-8 and J is TRBJ2-2, with 7 bases that match TRBD1. Germline lookup yields CDR1 SGHVS and CDR2 FQNEAQ. Germline trimming cut 1 base from V and 3 bases from J; bases unmatched to any gene: 8. This CDR3 has 17 amino acids. CDR3 region: CASSLDVGQRDTGELFF. CDR3 nucleotides: TGTGCCAGCAGCTTAGACGTGGGACAGAGGGACACCGGGGAGCTGTTTTTT.

This clonotype was detected many times. This chain links TRBV20-1 with TRBJ2-3; D is perhaps TRBD1 (5 bases). The CDR3 is 14 amino acids. CDR1 DFQATT and CDR2 SNEGSKA come from the germline V gene (reference sequence). V lost 6 bases and J 4 bases, leaving 17 bases between the germline ends. CDR3 sequence: CSASITEGADTQYF. CDR3 nucleotide sequence: TGCAGTGCCAGTATAACCGAAGGGGCAGATACGCAGTATTTT.

This clonotype has at least ten counts. V is TRBV19 and J is TRBJ2-1; 8 bases match TRBD2. Germline CDR1 and CDR2: LNHDA and SQIVND (reference sequence). This CDR3 has 15 amino acids. Trimming at V came to 2 bases and at J to 5 bases, leaving 5 bases not matched to a gene. CDR3 in DNA: TGTGCCAGTAGTATACCGGGACTAGGCCACAATGAGCAGTTCTTC. Translated: CASSIPGLGHNEQFF.

This clonotype was observed many times. The V and J genes are TRBV29-1 and TRBJ2-2; no firm D call. This CDR3 is built from 13 residues. With 4 bases removed from V and 3 bases from J, the gap between germline ends came to 9 bases. CDR1 and CDR2 from the germline V gene are SQVTM and ANQGSEA. The CDR3 coding sequence is TGCAGCGTTGCTCTTTCTGACACCGGGGAGCTGTTTTTT. Its protein is CSVALSDTGELFF.

This clonotype was counted ten times or more. This chain links TRBV5-6 with TRBJ2-7, with D possibly being TRBD1 (6 bases). Trimming took 4 bases from V and 4 from J, leaving 21 bases between them. The CDR3 extends over 16 amino acids. Per germline, CDR1 SGHDT and CDR2 YYEEEE. CDR3 protein: CASSPYRGQLLYEQYF. The CDR3 region has the DNA TGTGCCAGCAGCCCGTATCGAGGACAGTTACTGTACGAGCAGTACTTC.

In this sample, this clonotype turned up many times. The chain recombines TRBV7-2 with TRBJ2-3, with D possibly being TRBD1 or TRBD2 (6 bases each). V lost 3 bases to trimming and J lost 4 bases, with 29 bases between them. The germline V gene encodes CDR1 SGHTA and CDR2 FQGNSA. The CDR3 contains 20 residues. In DNA, the CDR3 is TGTGCCAGCAGCTTGCCACGCACCTGGGCGGGGAAAAACAGGGCAGATACGCAGTATTTT. Residues: CASSLPRTWAGKNRADTQYF. Using reference TRBV7-2 and TRBJ2-3 for the parts outside the CDR3, the full variable domain is GAGVSQSPSNKVTEKGKDVELRCDPISGHTALYWYRQSLGQGLEFLIYFQGNSAPDKSGLPSDRFSAERTGGSVSTLTIQRTQQEDSAVYLCASSLPRTWAGKNRADTQYFGPGTRLTVL.

The chain joins TRBV19 to TRBJ1-1; 7 positions agree with TRBD1. The V and J ends lost 1 base and 4 bases, in that order; junction bases with no gene match: 6. This CDR3 is 15 amino acids long. Per germline, CDR1 LNHDA and CDR2 SQIVND (reference sequence). The CDR3 DNA reads as TGTGCCAGTAGTATAGTAGACAGGGAAGGCACTGAAGCTTTCTTT. Its translation is CASSIVDREGTEAFF.

This clonotype was observed at least ten times. This chain connects TRBV3-1 to TRBJ2-3, with TRBD2 matching 8 bases. The CDR3 is made up of 17 amino acids. Germline V gene data show CDR1 as LGHDT and CDR2 as YNNKEL (reference sequence). Trimming took 4 bases from V and 5 from J; bases not matched to a gene: 14. CDR3 loop: CASSPFRSGVRGDTQYF. DNA of the CDR3: TGTGCCAGCAGCCCTTTCCGTAGCGGGGTGCGGGGAGATACGCAGTATTTT.